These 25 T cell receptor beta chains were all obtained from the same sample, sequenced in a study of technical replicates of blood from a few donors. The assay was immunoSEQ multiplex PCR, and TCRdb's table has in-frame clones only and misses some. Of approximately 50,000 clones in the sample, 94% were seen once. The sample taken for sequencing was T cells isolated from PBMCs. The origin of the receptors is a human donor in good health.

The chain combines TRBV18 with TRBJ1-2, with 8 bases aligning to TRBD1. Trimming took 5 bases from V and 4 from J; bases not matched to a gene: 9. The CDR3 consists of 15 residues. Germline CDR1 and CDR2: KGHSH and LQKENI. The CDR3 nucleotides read TGTGCCAGCTCAAATGACAGGGGCGGTATCTATGGCTACACCTTC. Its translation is CASSNDRGGIYGYTF.

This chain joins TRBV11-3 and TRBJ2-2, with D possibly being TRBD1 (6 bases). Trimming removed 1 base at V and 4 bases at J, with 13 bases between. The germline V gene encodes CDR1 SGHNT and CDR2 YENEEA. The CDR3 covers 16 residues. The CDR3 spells CASSLGLGAATGELFF. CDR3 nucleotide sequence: TGTGCCAGCAGCTTAGGTCTGGGGGCGGCCACCGGGGAGCTGTTTTTT.

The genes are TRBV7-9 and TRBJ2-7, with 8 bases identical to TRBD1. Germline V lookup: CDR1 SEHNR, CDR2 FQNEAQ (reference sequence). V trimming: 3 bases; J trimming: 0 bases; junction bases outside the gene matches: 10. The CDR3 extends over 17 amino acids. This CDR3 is CASSFPMGQVISYEQYF. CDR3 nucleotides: TGTGCCAGCAGCTTCCCGATGGGACAGGTGATCTCCTACGAGCAGTACTTC.

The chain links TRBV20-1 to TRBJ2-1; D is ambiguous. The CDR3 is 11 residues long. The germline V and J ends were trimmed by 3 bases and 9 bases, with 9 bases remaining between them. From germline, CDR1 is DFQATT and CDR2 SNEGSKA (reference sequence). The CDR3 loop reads CSASLSSEQFF. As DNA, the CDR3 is TGCAGTGCTAGCTTGTCGTCTGAGCAGTTCTTC.

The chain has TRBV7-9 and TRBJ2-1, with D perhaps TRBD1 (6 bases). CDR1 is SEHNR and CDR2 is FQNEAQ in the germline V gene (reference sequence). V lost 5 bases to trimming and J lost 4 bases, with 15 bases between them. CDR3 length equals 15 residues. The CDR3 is CASSPDRDYYNEQFF. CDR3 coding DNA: TGTGCCAGCAGCCCGGACAGAGACTATTACAATGAGCAGTTCTTC.

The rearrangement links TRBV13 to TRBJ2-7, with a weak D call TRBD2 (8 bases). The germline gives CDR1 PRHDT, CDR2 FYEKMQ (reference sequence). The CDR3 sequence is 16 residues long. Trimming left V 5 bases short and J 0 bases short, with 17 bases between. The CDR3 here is CASSGLAGGGSYEQYF. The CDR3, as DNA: TGTGCCAGCAGCGGACTAGCAGGGGGGGGCTCCTACGAGCAGTACTTC.

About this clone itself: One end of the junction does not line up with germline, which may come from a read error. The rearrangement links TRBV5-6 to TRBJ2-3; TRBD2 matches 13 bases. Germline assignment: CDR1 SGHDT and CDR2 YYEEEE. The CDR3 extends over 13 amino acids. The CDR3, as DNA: TGTGCCAGCAGCCCGTGGACTAGCGGGAGAGTCATATTT. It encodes CASSPWTSGRVIF.

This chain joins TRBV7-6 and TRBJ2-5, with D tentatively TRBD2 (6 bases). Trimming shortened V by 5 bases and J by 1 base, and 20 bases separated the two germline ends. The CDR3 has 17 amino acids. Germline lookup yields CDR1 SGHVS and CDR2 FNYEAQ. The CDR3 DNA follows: TGTGCCAGCAGCGAAATTTCCGGAGGGCCGTTCCAAGAGACCCAGTACTTC. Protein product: CASSEISGGPFQETQYF.

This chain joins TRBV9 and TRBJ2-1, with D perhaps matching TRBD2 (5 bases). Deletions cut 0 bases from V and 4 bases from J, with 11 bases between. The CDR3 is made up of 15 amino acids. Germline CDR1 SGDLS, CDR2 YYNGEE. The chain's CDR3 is CASSVGGLGYNEQFF. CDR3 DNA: TGTGCCAGCAGCGTAGGAGGGTTGGGTTACAATGAGCAGTTCTTC.

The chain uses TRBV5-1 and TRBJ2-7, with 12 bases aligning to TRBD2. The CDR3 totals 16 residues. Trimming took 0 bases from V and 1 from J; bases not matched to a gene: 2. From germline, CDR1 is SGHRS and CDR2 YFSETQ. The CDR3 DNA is TGCGCCAGCAGCTTGGCCGGGACTAGCGGGTCCTACGAGCAGTACTTC. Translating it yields CASSLAGTSGSYEQYF.

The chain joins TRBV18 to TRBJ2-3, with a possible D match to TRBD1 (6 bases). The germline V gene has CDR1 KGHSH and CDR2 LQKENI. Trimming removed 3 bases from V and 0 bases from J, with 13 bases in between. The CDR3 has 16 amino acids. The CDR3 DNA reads TGTGCCAGCTCACCCATCCGACAGGCGAGCACAGATACGCAGTATTTT. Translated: CASSPIRQASTDTQYF.

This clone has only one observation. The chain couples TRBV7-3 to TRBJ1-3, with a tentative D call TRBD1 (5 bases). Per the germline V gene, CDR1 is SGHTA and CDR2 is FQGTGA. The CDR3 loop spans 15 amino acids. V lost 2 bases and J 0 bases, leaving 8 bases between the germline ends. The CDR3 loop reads CASSLGHFSGNTIYF. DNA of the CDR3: TGTGCCAGCAGCTTAGGACACTTCTCTGGAAACACCATATATTTT.

The CDR3 region has the DNA TGTGCCAGCAGCTTCTCCTCAACTAATGAAAAACTGTTTTTT. Its protein is CASSFSSTNEKLFF. The gene calls are TRBV5-5 and TRBJ1-4; no firm D call. Trimming left V 2 bases short and J 0 bases short, with 5 bases between. The CDR3 runs to 14 residues. Germline V gene lookup returns CDR1 SGHKS and CDR2 YYEKEE (reference sequence).

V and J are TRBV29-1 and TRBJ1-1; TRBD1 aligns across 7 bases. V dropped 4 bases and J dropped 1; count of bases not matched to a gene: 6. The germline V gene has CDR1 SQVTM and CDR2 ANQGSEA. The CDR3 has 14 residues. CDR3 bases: TGCAGCGTTGTCCCGACAGGGCAGAACACTGAAGCTTTCTTT. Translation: CSVVPTGQNTEAFF.

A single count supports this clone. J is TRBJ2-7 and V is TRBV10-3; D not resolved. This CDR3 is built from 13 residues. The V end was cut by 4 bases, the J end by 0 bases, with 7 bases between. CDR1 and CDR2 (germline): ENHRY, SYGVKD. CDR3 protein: CAISGTDSYEQYF. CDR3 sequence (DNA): TGTGCCATCAGTGGAACAGACTCCTACGAGCAGTACTTC.

CDR3 DNA: TGCGCCAGCAGTATAGGGGGCATGGGGCAGCCCCAGCATTTT. This encodes CASSIGGMGQPQHF. This chain uses TRBV10-1 with TRBJ1-5; TRBD1 aligns across 7 bases. Trimming cost V 5 bases and J 7 bases; bases outside gene matches: 8. The germline CDR1 and CDR2 sequences are WNHNN and SYGVQD (reference sequence). This CDR3 is 14 amino acids long.

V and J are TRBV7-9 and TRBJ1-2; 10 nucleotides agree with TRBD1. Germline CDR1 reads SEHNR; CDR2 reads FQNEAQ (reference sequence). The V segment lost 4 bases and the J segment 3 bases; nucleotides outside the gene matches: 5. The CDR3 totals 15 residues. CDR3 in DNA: TGTGCCAGCAGCTACGAGACAGGGGGCCACTATGGCTACACCTTC. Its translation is CASSYETGGHYGYTF.

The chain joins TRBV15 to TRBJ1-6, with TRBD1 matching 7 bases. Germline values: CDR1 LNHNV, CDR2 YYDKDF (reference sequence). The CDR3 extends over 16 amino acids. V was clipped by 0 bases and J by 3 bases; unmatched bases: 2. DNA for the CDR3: TGTGCCACCAGCAGAGAGCGGGACAGCTATAATTCACCCCTCCACTTT. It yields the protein CATSRERDSYNSPLHF.

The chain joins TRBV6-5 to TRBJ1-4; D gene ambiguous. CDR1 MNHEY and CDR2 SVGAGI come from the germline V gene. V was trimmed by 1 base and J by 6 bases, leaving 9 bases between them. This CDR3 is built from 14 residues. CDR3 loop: CASSYLGYDEKLFF. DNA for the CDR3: TGTGCCAGCAGTTACTTGGGCTATGATGAAAAACTGTTTTTT.

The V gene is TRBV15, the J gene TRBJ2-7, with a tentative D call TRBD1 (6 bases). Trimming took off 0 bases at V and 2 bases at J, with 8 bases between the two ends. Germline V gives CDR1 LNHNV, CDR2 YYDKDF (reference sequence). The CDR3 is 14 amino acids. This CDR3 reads CATSREQGPYEQYF. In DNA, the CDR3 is TGTGCCACCAGCAGAGAACAGGGCCCCTACGAGCAGTACTTC.

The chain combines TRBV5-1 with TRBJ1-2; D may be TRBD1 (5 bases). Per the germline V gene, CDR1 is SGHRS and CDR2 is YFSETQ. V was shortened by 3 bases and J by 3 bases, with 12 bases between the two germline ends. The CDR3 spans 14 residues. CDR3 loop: CASSYGGVHYGYTF. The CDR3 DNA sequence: TGCGCCAGCAGCTATGGGGGGGTTCACTATGGCTACACCTTC.

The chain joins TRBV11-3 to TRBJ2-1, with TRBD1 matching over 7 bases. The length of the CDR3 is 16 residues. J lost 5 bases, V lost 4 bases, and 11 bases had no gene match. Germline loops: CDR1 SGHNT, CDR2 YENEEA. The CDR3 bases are TGTGCCAGCAGCTCAGCCAGGACAGGCAAAAACAATGAGCAGTTCTTC. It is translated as CASSSARTGKNNEQFF.

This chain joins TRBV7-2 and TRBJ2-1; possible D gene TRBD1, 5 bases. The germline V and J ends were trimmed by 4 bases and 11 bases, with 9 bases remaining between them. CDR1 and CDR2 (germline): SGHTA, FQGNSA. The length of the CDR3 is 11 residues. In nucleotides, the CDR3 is TGTGCCAGCAGCTCAGGGCCCCAGCAGTTCTTC. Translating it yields CASSSGPQQFF.

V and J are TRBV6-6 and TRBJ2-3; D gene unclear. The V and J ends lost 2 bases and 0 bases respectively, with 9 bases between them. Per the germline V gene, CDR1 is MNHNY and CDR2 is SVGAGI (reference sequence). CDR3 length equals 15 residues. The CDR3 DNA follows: TGTGCCAGCAGTTACCGCTATTCTAGCACAGATACGCAGTATTTT. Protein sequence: CASSYRYSSTDTQYF.

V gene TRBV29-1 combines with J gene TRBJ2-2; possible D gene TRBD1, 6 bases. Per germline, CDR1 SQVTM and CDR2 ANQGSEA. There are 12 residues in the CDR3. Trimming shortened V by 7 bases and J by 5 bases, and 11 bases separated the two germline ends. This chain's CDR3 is CSGTVETGELFF. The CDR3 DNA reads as TGCAGCGGGACAGTTGAGACCGGGGAGCTGTTTTTT.